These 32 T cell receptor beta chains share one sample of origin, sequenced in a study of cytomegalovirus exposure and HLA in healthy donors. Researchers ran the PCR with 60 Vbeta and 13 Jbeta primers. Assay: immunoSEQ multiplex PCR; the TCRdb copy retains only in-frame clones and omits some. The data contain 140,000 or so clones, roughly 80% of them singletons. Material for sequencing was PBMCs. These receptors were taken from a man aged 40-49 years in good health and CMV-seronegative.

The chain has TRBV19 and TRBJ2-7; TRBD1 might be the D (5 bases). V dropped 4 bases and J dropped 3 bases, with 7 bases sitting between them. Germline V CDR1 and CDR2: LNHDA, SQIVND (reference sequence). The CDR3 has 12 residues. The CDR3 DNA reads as TGTGCCAGTAGTAGGCAGGGCTACGAGCAGTACTTC. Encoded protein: CASSRQGYEQYF.

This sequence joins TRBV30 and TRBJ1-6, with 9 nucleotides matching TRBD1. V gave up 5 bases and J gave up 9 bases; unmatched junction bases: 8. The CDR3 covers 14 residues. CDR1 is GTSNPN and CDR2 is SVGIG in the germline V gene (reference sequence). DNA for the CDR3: TGTGCCTGGGGACAGGGGAGTACTGGTTCACCCCTCCACTTT. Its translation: CAWGQGSTGSPLHF.

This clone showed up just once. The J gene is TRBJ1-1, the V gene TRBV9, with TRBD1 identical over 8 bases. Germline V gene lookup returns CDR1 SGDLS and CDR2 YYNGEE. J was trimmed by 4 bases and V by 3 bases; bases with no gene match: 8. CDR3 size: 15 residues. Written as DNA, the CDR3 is TGTGCCAGCAGCGCCAGGGGGCTCAGGGGCACTGAAGCTTTCTTT. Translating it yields CASSARGLRGTEAFF. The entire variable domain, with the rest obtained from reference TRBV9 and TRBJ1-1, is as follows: DSGVTQTPKHLITATGQRVTLRCSPRSGDLSVYWYQQSLDQGLQFLIQYYNGEERAKGNILERFSAQQFPDLHSELNLSSLELGDSALYFCASSARGLRGTEAFFGQGTRLTVV.

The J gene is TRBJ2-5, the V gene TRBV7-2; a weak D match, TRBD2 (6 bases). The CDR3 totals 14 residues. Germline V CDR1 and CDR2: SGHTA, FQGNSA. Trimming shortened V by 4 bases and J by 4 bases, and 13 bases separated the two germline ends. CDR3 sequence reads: CASSYSGGGETQYF. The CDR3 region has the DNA TGTGCCAGCAGCTACTCTGGGGGAGGAGAGACCCAGTACTTC.

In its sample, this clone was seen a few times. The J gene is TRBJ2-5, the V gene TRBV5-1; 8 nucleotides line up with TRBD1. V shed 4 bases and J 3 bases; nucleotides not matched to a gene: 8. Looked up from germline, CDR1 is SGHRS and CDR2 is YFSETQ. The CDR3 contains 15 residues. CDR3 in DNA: TGCGCCAGCAGCCATACAGGGGGAAACAAAGAGACCCAGTACTTC. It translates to CASSHTGGNKETQYF.

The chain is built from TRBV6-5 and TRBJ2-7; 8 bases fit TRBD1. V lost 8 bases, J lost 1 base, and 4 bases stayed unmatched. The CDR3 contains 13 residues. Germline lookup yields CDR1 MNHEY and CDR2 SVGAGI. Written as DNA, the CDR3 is TGTGCCAGCGGGACAGGCCCATCCTACGAGCAGTACTTC. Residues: CASGTGPSYEQYF.

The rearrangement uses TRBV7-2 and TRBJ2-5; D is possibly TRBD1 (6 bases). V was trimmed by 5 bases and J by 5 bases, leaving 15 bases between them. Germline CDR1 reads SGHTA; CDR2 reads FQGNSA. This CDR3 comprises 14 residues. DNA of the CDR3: TGTGCCAGCAGCGCCCAACAGGGTAGCGAGACCCAGTACTTC. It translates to CASSAQQGSETQYF. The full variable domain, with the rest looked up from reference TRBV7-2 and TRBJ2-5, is GAGVSQSPSNKVTEKGKDVELRCDPISGHTALYWYRQSLGQGLEFLIYFQGNSAPDKSGLPSDRFSAERTGGSVSTLTIQRTQQEDSAVYLCASSAQQGSETQYFGPGTRLLVL.

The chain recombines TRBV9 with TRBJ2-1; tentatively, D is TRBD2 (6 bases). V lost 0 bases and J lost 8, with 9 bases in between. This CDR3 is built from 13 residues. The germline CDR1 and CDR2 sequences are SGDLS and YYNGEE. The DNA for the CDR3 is TGTGCCAGCAGCGTAGCTACGGGGGATGAGCAGTTCTTC. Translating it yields CASSVATGDEQFF. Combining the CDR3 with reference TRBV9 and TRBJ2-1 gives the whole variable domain DSGVTQTPKHLITATGQRVTLRCSPRSGDLSVYWYQQSLDQGLQFLIQYYNGEERAKGNILERFSAQQFPDLHSELNLSSLELGDSALYFCASSVATGDEQFFGPGTRLTVL.

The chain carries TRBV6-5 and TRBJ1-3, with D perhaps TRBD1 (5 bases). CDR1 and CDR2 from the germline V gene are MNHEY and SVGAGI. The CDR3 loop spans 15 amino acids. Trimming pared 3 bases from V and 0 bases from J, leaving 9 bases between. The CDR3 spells CASSYRGSSGNTIYF. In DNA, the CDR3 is TGTGCCAGCAGTTATCGGGGGAGCTCTGGAAACACCATATATTTT.

The CDR3 sequence is CASKAAYRGRTEAFF. The DNA of the CDR3 is TGTGCCAGTAAGGCCGCATACAGGGGGCGGACTGAAGCTTTCTTT. The V and J genes are TRBV19 and TRBJ1-1; TRBD1 aligns across 9 bases. The ends lost 7 bases at V and 5 bases at J; junction bases unmatched: 11. Germline V CDR1 and CDR2: LNHDA, SQIVND (reference sequence). This CDR3 comprises 15 residues.

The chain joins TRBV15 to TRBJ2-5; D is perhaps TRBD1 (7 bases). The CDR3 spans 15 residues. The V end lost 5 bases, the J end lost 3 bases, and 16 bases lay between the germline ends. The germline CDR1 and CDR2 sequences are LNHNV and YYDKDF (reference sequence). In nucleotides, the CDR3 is TGTGCCACCAGCGTCCTCGGAGGGACAGAAGAGACCCAGTACTTC. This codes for CATSVLGGTEETQYF.

CDR3 bases: TGTGCCACTCGTAGGGCGTTAGGGGATCACACTGAAGCTTTCTTT. Protein product: CATRRALGDHTEAFF. V usage is TRBV19 and J usage is TRBJ1-1; the D gene is possibly TRBD1 (5 bases). The CDR3 runs to 15 residues. V gave up 10 bases and J gave up 3 bases, with 21 bases separating them. The germline V gene encodes CDR1 LNHDA and CDR2 SQIVND (reference sequence). Complete variable domain (other parts from reference TRBV19 and TRBJ1-1): DGGITQSPKYLFRKEGQNVTLSCEQNLNHDAMYWYRQDPGQGLRLIYYSQIVNDFQKGDIAEGYSVSREKKESFPLTVTSAQKNPTAFYLCATRRALGDHTEAFFGQGTRLTVV.

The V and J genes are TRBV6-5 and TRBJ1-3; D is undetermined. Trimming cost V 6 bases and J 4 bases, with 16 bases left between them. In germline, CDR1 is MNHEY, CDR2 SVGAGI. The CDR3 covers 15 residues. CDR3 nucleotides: TGTGCCAGCAGCGACCCCCTGGCGGGCGGAAACACCATATATTTT. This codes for CASSDPLAGGNTIYF.

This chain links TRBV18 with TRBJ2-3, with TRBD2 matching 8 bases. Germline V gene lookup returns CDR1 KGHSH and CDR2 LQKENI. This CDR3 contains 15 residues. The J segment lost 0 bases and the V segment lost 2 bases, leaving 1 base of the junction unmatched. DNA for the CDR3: TGTGCCAGCTCACCAACGGGGGGGAGCACAGATACGCAGTATTTT. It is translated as CASSPTGGSTDTQYF.

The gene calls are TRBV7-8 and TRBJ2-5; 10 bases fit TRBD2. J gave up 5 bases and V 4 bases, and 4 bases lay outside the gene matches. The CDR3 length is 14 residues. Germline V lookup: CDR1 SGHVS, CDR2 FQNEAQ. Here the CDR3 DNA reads TGTGCCAGCAGCTATAGCGGGGGGATCGAGACCCAGTACTTC. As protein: CASSYSGGIETQYF.

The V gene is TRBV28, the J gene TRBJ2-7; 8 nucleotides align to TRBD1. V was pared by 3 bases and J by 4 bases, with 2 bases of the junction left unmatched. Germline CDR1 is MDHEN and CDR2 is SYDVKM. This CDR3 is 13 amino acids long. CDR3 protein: CASSFRTGYEQYF. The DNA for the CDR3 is TGTGCCAGCAGTTTCAGGACAGGGTACGAGCAGTACTTC.

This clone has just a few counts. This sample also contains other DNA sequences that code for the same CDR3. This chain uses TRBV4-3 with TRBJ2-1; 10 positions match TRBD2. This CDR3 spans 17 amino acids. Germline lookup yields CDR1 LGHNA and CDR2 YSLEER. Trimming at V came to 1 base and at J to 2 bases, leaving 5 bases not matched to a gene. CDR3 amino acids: CASSQALSGGAYNEQFF. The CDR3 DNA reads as TGCGCCAGCAGCCAAGCCTTAAGCGGGGGGGCCTACAATGAGCAGTTCTTC.

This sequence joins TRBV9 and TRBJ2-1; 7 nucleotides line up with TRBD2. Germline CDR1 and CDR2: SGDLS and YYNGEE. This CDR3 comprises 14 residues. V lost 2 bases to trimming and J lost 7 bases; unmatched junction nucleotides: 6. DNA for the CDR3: TGTGCCAGCAGCGTTCGCGGACTAGTGAATGAGCAGTTCTTC. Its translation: CASSVRGLVNEQFF.

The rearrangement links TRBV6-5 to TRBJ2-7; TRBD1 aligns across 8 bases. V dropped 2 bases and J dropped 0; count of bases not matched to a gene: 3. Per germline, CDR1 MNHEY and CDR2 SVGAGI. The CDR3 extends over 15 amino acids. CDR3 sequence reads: CASSYDRGRSYEQYF. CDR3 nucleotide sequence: TGTGCCAGCAGTTACGACAGGGGTCGCTCCTACGAGCAGTACTTC.

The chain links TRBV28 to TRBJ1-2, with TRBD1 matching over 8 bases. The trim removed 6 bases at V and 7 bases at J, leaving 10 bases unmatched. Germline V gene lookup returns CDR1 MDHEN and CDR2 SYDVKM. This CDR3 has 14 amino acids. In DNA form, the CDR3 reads TGTGCCAGCAGATTACAGGACAGGGTCCGTGGCTACACCTTC. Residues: CASRLQDRVRGYTF.

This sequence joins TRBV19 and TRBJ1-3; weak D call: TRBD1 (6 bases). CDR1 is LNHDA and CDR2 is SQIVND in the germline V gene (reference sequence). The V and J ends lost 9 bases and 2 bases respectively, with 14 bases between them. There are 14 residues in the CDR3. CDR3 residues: CASGVGHTGNTIYF. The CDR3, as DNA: TGTGCCAGCGGCGTGGGACACACTGGAAACACCATATATTTT.

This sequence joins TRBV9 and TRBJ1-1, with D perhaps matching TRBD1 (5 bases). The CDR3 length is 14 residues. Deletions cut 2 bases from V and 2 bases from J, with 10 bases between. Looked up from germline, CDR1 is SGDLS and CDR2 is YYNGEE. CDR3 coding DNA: TGTGCCAGCAGCGTGGGGGGTCCAAACACTGAAGCTTTCTTT. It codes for CASSVGGPNTEAFF.

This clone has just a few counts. CDR3 in DNA: TGTGCCAGCAGTGTCTCGGGACAGGGTTATGAAAAACTGTTTTTT. This codes for CASSVSGQGYEKLFF. V usage is TRBV6-5 and J usage is TRBJ1-4; 9 nucleotides align to TRBD1. The CDR3 length is 15 residues. CDR1 MNHEY and CDR2 SVGAGI come from the germline V gene. J lost 6 bases, V lost 5 bases, and 7 bases had no gene match.

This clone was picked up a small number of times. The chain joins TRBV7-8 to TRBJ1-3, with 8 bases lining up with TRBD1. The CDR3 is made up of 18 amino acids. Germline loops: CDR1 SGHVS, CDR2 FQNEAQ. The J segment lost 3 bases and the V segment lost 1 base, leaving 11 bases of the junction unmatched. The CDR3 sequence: CASSLDPPQGAVGNTIYF. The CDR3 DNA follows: TGTGCCAGCAGCTTAGACCCCCCCCAGGGGGCGGTTGGAAACACCATATATTTT.

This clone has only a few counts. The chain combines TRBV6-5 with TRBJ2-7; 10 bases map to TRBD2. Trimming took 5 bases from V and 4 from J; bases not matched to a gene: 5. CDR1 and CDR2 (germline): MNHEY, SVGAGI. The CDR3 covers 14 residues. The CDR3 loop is CASSGAGGRYEQYF. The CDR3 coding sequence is TGTGCCAGCAGTGGAGCGGGGGGGCGTTACGAGCAGTACTTC.

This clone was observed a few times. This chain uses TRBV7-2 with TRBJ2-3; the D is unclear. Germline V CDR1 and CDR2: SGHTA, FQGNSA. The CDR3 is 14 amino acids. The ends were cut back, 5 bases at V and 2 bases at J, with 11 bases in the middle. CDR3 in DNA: TGTGCCAGCAGCCGCGATCGTGACACAGATACGCAGTATTTT. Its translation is CASSRDRDTDTQYF.

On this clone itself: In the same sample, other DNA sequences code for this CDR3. The CDR3 sequence: CASSLGQSNQPQHF. CDR3 sequence (DNA): TGTGCCAGCAGTCTTGGGCAGAGCAATCAGCCCCAGCATTTT. The chain carries TRBV27 and TRBJ1-5, with unresolved D. Germline V gene sequence: CDR1 MNHEY, CDR2 SMNVEV (reference sequence). The CDR3 contains 14 residues. Trimming took off 5 bases at V and 1 base at J, with 9 bases between the two ends.

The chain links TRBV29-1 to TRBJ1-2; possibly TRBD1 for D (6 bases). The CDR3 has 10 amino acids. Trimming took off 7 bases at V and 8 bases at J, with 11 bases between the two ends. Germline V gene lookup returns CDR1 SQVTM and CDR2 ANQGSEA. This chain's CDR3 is CSGSGDGYTF. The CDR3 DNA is TGCAGCGGTTCAGGGGACGGCTACACCTTC.

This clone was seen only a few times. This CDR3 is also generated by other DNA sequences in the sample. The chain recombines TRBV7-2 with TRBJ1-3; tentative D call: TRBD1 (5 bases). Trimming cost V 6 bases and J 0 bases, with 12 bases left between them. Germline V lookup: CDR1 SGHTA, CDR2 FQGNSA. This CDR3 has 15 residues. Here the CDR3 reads CASSLQVHSGNTIYF. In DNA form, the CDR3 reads TGTGCCAGCAGTTTACAGGTTCACTCTGGAAACACCATATATTTT.

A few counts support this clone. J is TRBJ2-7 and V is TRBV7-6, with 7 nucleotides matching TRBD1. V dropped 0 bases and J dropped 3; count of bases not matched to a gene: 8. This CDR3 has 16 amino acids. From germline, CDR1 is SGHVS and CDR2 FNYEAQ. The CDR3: CASSLAEAGGGYEQYF. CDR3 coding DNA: TGTGCCAGCAGCTTAGCGGAGGCAGGGGGTGGCTACGAGCAGTACTTC. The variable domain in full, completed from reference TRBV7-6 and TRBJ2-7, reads GAGVSQSPRYKVTKRGQDVALRCDPISGHVSLYWYRQALGQGPEFLTYFNYEAQQDKSGLPNDRFSAERPEGSISTLTIQRTEQRDSAMYRCASSLAEAGGGYEQYFGPGTRLTVT.

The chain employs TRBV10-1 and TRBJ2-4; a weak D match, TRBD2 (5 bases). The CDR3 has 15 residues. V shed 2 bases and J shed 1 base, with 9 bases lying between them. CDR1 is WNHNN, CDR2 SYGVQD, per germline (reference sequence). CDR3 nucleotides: TGCGCCAGCAGTGAGCAGAGAGGGGCCAAAAACATTCAGTACTTC. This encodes CASSEQRGAKNIQYF.

CDR3 DNA: TGTGCCAGCAACAGGGACCGAGGGGAGACCCAGTACTTC. It codes for CASNRDRGETQYF. V usage is TRBV6-5 and J usage is TRBJ2-5; tentative D call: TRBD1 (6 bases). The length of the CDR3 is 13 residues. V lost 7 bases and J lost 5, with 14 bases in between. Germline-derived CDR1 and CDR2 are MNHEY and SVGAGI.